This T cell receptor (beta chain) was retrieved from a study of blood T cells in healthy people across ages. This CDR3 contains 14 residues. Germline-derived CDR1 and CDR2 are LGHDT and YNNKEL (reference sequence). Worth noting for this clonotype: The germline gene is not matched at one end of the junction; a read error may be the cause.

It was with a sample-barcoded 5' primer and a J-beta primer mix that a second PCR of roughly 6 to 12 cycles was run. Each CDR3 protein gets one entry after TCRdb re-called the 5' RACE reads with MiXCR. Of about 1.7 million distinct CDR3 sequences in the sample, roughly 27% were seen once. The clonotype comes from a woman in her thirties in good health. This chain connects TRBV3-1 to TRBJ1-6; 8 bases map to TRBD1. Sequencing was done on a sample of blood. The CDR3 loop reads CASSSQGAQSPPHF. CDR3 nucleotides: TGTGCCAGCAGCTCTCAGGGGGCGCAGTCACCCCCCCACTTT.